This is a list of T cell receptor beta chains from one sample in a study of Ad26.COV2.S vaccination and SARS-CoV-2 variants. Clones were read by immunoSEQ multiplex PCR, and TCRdb kept only the in-frame ones, dropping some. The table shows around 340,000 clones, with more than 85% occurring only once. The material was peripheral blood, obtained in a trial of Ad26.COV2.S vaccine versus placebo. These receptors all stem from a person between 18 and 65 years old who received the Ad26.COV2.S COVID-19 vaccine or a placebo. The CDR3 runs from the conserved cysteine through the conserved F or W. D genes are given only for firm matches. The size of a clone is reported for some rows only, either as once, few or many, or as a class for expanded clones.

J: TRBJ1-1
V: TRBV6-5
D: TRBD1
size: .
CDR3: CASSLGQGPREAFF
DNA: TGTGCCAGCAGCTTGGGACAGGGACCCCGTGAAGCTTTCTTT

J: TRBJ2-5
V: TRBV6-4
D: .
size: .
CDR3: CARSGFQETQYF
DNA: TGTGCCAGATCAGGGTTTCAAGAGACCCAGTACTTC

J: TRBJ2-3
V: TRBV5-6
D: TRBD2
size: .
CDR3: CASSSYGTRGAGDTQYF
DNA: TGTGCCAGCAGCTCCTACGGGACTAGAGGAGCAGGGGATACGCAGTATTTT

J: TRBJ2-7
V: TRBV4-3
D: .
size: .
CDR3: CASSQTGMSSYEQYF
DNA: TGCGCCAGCAGCCAAACGGGGATGAGCTCCTACGAGCAGTACTTC

J: TRBJ1-6
V: TRBV5-1
D: .
size: .
CDR3: CASSLENSPLHF
DNA: TGCGCCAGCAGCTTGGAAAATTCACCCCTCCACTTT

J: TRBJ1-4
V: TRBV2
D: .
size: .
CDR3: CASTRHTGNEKLFF
DNA: TGTGCCAGCACCCGACATACCGGTAATGAAAAACTGTTTTTT

J: TRBJ2-7
V: TRBV3-1/TRBV3-2
D: TRBD2
size: .
CDR3: CASSRGTSGSFYEQYF
DNA: TGTGCCAGCAGCCGGGGGACTAGCGGGAGTTTCTACGAGCAGTACTTC

J: TRBJ2-7
V: TRBV14
D: TRBD1
size: .
CDR3: CASSYRQGARLEQYF
DNA: TGTGCCAGCAGCTATAGACAGGGGGCGCGTCTCGAGCAGTACTTC

J: TRBJ1-5
V: TRBV3-1/TRBV3-2
D: .
size: few
CDR3: CASSLGQRGNQPQHF
DNA: TGTGCCAGCAGCCTAGGACAGCGGGGCAATCAGCCCCAGCATTTT

J: TRBJ2-7
V: TRBV11-1
D: .
size: .
CDR3: CASSSSGNRYEQYF
DNA: TGTGCCAGCAGCTCGAGTGGAAACCGATACGAGCAGTACTTC

J: TRBJ2-3
V: TRBV3-1/TRBV3-2
D: .
size: .
CDR3: CASSQVRGRTDTQYF
DNA: TGTGCCAGCAGCCAAGTGCGGGGCCGCACAGATACGCAGTATTTT

J: TRBJ2-1
V: TRBV5-1
D: .
size: .
CDR3: CASSLPGINNEQFF
DNA: TGCGCCAGCAGCTTGCCCGGTATTAACAATGAGCAGTTCTTC

J: TRBJ1-3
V: TRBV15
D: TRBD1
size: .
CDR3: CATSSGGTGGTLNSGNTIYF
DNA: TGTGCCACCAGCAGCGGAGGGACAGGGGGAACCTTAAACTCTGGAAACACCATATATTTT

J: TRBJ2-7
V: TRBV7-8
D: .
size: .
CDR3: CASSPLSVSSYEQYF
DNA: TGTGCCAGCAGCCCCTTATCAGTAAGCTCCTACGAGCAGTACTTC

J: TRBJ2-2
V: TRBV5-4
D: TRBD1
size: .
CDR3: CASSLVGTGWSGELFF
DNA: TGTGCCAGCAGCTTGGTGGGGACAGGGTGGTCCGGGGAGCTGTTTTTT

J: TRBJ2-1
V: TRBV2
D: TRBD1
size: .
CDR3: CASSPGTANYNEQFF
DNA: TGTGCCAGCAGCCCCGGGACAGCAAACTACAATGAGCAGTTCTTC

J: TRBJ2-7
V: TRBV4-1
D: .
size: .
CDR3: CASSPRTVPRYEQYF
DNA: TGCGCCAGCAGCCCTCGGACAGTACCTCGCTACGAGCAGTACTTC

J: TRBJ2-1
V: TRBV4-1
D: .
size: .
CDR3: CASSQASTRSYNEQFF
DNA: TGCGCCAGCAGCCAAGCGTCGACGCGCTCCTACAATGAGCAGTTCTTC

J: TRBJ1-5
V: TRBV4-2
D: .
size: few
CDR3: CASSQEIEDQPQHF
DNA: TGTGCCAGCAGCCAAGAGATCGAGGATCAGCCCCAGCATTTT

J: TRBJ2-2
V: TRBV28
D: TRBD1
size: .
CDR3: CASSFRGSNTGELFF
DNA: TGTGCCAGCAGTTTCAGGGGGTCGAACACCGGGGAGCTGTTTTTT

J: TRBJ1-5
V: TRBV5-8
D: TRBD1
size: .
CDR3: CASSLDRGLGQPQHF
DNA: TGTGCCAGCAGCCTGGACAGGGGGCTAGGACAGCCCCAGCATTTT

J: TRBJ2-7
V: TRBV12-3/TRBV12-4
D: .
size: few
CDR3: CASSYREDYEQYF
DNA: TGTGCCAGCAGTTACAGGGAAGACTACGAGCAGTACTTC

J: TRBJ2-1
V: TRBV2
D: TRBD1
size: .
CDR3: CASSEDRGRFNEQFF
DNA: TGTGCCAGCAGTGAAGACAGGGGGCGTTTCAATGAGCAGTTCTTC

J: TRBJ2-7
V: TRBV27
D: .
size: .
CDR3: CASSLGGVSYEQYF
DNA: TGTGCCAGCAGTTTAGGGGGAGTCTCCTACGAGCAGTACTTC

J: TRBJ2-7
V: TRBV29-1
D: TRBD1
size: .
CDR3: CSGGQAYEQYF
DNA: TGCAGCGGTGGACAGGCCTACGAGCAGTACTTC

J: TRBJ1-2
V: TRBV6-1
D: .
size: .
CDR3: CASSDIQGAGYGYTF
DNA: TGTGCCAGCAGTGATATACAGGGCGCCGGCTATGGCTACACCTTC

J: TRBJ2-2
V: TRBV3-1/TRBV3-2
D: .
size: .
CDR3: CASSQRQGYTGELFF
DNA: TGTGCCAGCAGCCAGAGGCAGGGGTACACCGGGGAGCTGTTTTTT

J: TRBJ2-5
V: TRBV9
D: .
size: .
CDR3: CASSVDRQFEETQYF
DNA: TGTGCCAGCAGCGTAGATAGGCAGTTTGAAGAGACCCAGTACTTC

J: TRBJ1-5
V: TRBV5-4
D: .
size: .
CDR3: CASSLGGGHNQPQHF
DNA: TGTGCCAGCAGCTTGGGAGGAGGACACAATCAGCCCCAGCATTTT

J: TRBJ2-5
V: TRBV4-1
D: TRBD2
size: .
CDR3: CASSQRRTSGSGATQYF
DNA: TGCGCCAGCAGCCAGAGGAGGACTAGCGGGAGTGGGGCGACCCAGTACTTC

J: TRBJ2-3
V: TRBV7-2
D: .
size: .
CDR3: CASSLPYTDTQYF
DNA: TGTGCCAGCAGCTTACCGTACACAGATACGCAGTATTTT

J: TRBJ2-3
V: TRBV5-8
D: TRBD1
size: .
CDR3: CASSGDRGVTDTQYF
DNA: TGTGCCAGCAGCGGGGACAGGGGTGTTACAGATACGCAGTATTTT

J: TRBJ2-6
V: TRBV19
D: .
size: .
CDR3: CASSTPGRAGPSGANVLTF
DNA: TGTGCCAGTAGTACTCCGGGAAGGGCGGGCCCCTCTGGGGCCAACGTCCTGACTTTC

J: TRBJ2-2
V: TRBV3-1/TRBV3-2
D: TRBD1
size: .
CDR3: CASSHHGTANTGELFF
DNA: TGTGCCAGCAGCCACCACGGGACAGCGAACACCGGGGAGCTGTTTTTT

J: TRBJ2-3
V: TRBV6-6
D: .
size: .
CDR3: CASTLQGGGTQYF
DNA: TGTGCCAGCACCCTACAGGGAGGCGGTACGCAGTATTTT

J: TRBJ2-3
V: TRBV6-4
D: .
size: .
CDR3: CASSATSVDTDTQYF
DNA: TGTGCCAGCAGCGCGACTAGTGTGGACACAGATACGCAGTATTTT

J: TRBJ2-1
V: TRBV10-3
D: .
size: .
CDR3: CAISARGEVLFF
DNA: TGTGCCATCAGTGCTAGGGGGGAGGTGCTGTTCTTC

J: TRBJ2-6
V: TRBV19
D: .
size: once
CDR3: CASSIVYSGANVLTF
DNA: TGTGCCAGTAGTATTGTGTACTCTGGGGCCAACGTCCTGACTTTC

J: TRBJ1-4
V: TRBV4-2
D: .
size: .
CDR3: CASSHSQPTNEKLFF
DNA: TGTGCCAGCAGCCATAGTCAACCAACTAATGAAAAACTGTTTTTT

J: TRBJ2-7
V: TRBV5-1
D: .
size: .
CDR3: CASSAGTGASYEQYF
DNA: TGCGCCAGCAGCGCCGGGACGGGCGCGTCCTACGAGCAGTACTTC

J: TRBJ2-3
V: TRBV28
D: .
size: .
CDR3: CASSLSYGTGKFGTQYF
DNA: TGTGCCAGCAGTTTGTCGTACGGGACGGGAAAATTTGGGACGCAGTATTTT

J: TRBJ1-3
V: TRBV9
D: TRBD1
size: .
CDR3: CASSGGGTGVPRLSGNTIYF
DNA: TGTGCCAGCAGCGGCGGAGGGACAGGTGTCCCTCGTCTCTCTGGAAACACCATATATTTT

J: TRBJ1-5
V: TRBV24-1
D: .
size: .
CDR3: CATSDSGRRQPQHF
DNA: TGTGCCACCAGTGATTCTGGACGTCGTCAGCCCCAGCATTTT

J: TRBJ1-2
V: TRBV5-1
D: .
size: .
CDR3: CASSLTGGTNYGYTF
DNA: TGCGCCAGCAGCTTAACCGGGGGAACCAACTATGGCTACACCTTC

J: TRBJ2-7
V: TRBV29-1
D: TRBD2
size: .
CDR3: CSVGTIYEQYF
DNA: TGCAGCGTCGGGACTATCTACGAGCAGTACTTC

J: TRBJ2-1
V: TRBV4-3
D: .
size: .
CDR3: CASSQEVAATEQFF
DNA: TGCGCCAGCAGCCAAGAGGTTGCGGCTACAGAGCAGTTCTTC

J: TRBJ2-7
V: TRBV15
D: .
size: .
CDR3: CATSRGSGRIYEQYF
DNA: TGTGCCACCAGCAGAGGTTCCGGGCGGATCTACGAGCAGTACTTC

J: TRBJ1-2
V: TRBV27
D: .
size: once
CDR3: CASSLRGDYGYTF
DNA: TGTGCCAGCAGTTTAAGGGGGGACTATGGCTACACCTTC